A single sample is the source of the 28 T cell receptor beta chains below, sequenced in a study of blood T cell repertoires in COVID-19. Clones were read by immunoSEQ multiplex PCR, and TCRdb kept only the in-frame ones, dropping some. The table lists fewer than 60,000 clones, 65% to 85% of them singletons. Sequencing was carried out using peripheral blood. These receptors all stem from a man older than 75 with COVID-19, enrolled during active disease.

The gene calls are TRBV30 and TRBJ2-1, with 12 bases fitting TRBD2. V was pared by 1 base and J by 6 bases, with 7 bases of the junction left unmatched. CDR3 length: 16 amino acids. The germline gives CDR1 GTSNPN, CDR2 SVGIG (reference sequence). This CDR3 reads CAWSGLAGVVGNEQFF. Here the CDR3 DNA reads TGTGCCTGGAGTGGACTAGCGGGGGTAGTAGGCAATGAGCAGTTCTTC.

The chain recombines TRBV10-3 with TRBJ2-3, with a possible D match to TRBD2 (6 bases). Germline V CDR1 and CDR2: ENHRY, SYGVKD. V dropped 6 bases and J dropped 0 bases, with 13 bases sitting between them. The CDR3 spans 15 residues. In DNA, the CDR3 is TGTGCCATCAGGGGCTACGGGACTAGCACAGATACGCAGTATTTT. Amino acids: CAIRGYGTSTDTQYF.

This chain joins TRBV5-1 and TRBJ1-2, with D possibly matching TRBD1 (6 bases). CDR1 is SGHRS, CDR2 YFSETQ, per germline. Trimming took 4 bases from V and 3 from J, leaving 16 bases between them. This CDR3 is 15 amino acids long. The CDR3 reads CASSTMGGQYYGYTF. Written as DNA, the CDR3 is TGCGCCAGCAGCACAATGGGGGGGCAGTACTATGGCTACACCTTC.

The chain recombines TRBV6-5 with TRBJ2-2, with D possibly matching TRBD2 (5 bases). The CDR3 sequence is 15 residues long. The germline CDR1 and CDR2 sequences are MNHEY and SVGAGI. V dropped 0 bases and J dropped 7 bases, with 12 bases sitting between them. The CDR3 coding sequence is TGTGCCAGCAGTTACTCCCCCCCCGGGAACGGGGAGCTGTTTTTT. Translating it yields CASSYSPPGNGELFF.

The chain is built from TRBV7-2 and TRBJ1-1, with D hard to call. This CDR3 has 13 residues. V was trimmed by 4 bases and J by 3 bases, leaving 9 bases between them. CDR1 is SGHTA and CDR2 is FQGNSA in the germline V gene. The CDR3 spells CASSSSRDTEAFF. The CDR3 DNA follows: TGTGCCAGCAGCTCCTCCCGGGACACTGAAGCTTTCTTT.

The table lists this clone with a few counts. The chain recombines TRBV6-6 with TRBJ2-7; 10 positions match TRBD2. In germline, CDR1 is MNHNY, CDR2 SVGAGI (reference sequence). The CDR3 consists of 15 residues. V shed 2 bases, J shed 3 bases, and the junction held 4 bases outside the gene matches. The CDR3, as DNA: TGTGCCAGCAGTTACGGGAGCGGGAGGGGCTACGAGCAGTACGTC. It translates to CASSYGSGRGYEQYV.

CDR3 nucleotides: TGTGCCAGCAGCTTAGCCCTCGGGGATCGCGGCTACACCTTC. Its protein product is CASSLALGDRGYTF. The chain uses TRBV7-8 and TRBJ1-2; D remains ambiguous. CDR3 size: 14 residues. The germline gives CDR1 SGHVS, CDR2 FQNEAQ. V lost 0 bases and J lost 8, with 13 bases in between. The full variable domain, its missing parts supplied by reference TRBV7-8 and TRBJ1-2, is GAGVSQSPRYKVAKRGQDVALRCDPISGHVSLFWYQQALGQGPEFLTYFQNEAQLDKSGLPSDRFFAERPEGSVSTLKIQRTQQEDSAVYLCASSLALGDRGYTFGSGTRLTVV.

The count of this clone is one. This rearrangement joins TRBV5-1 to TRBJ2-3; TRBD2 matches 12 bases. Germline CDR1 reads SGHRS; CDR2 reads YFSETQ. The CDR3 has 18 amino acids. V shed 0 bases and J 5 bases; nucleotides not matched to a gene: 10. The CDR3 DNA sequence: TGCGCCAGCAGCTTGGTGGCTAGCGGGGGGGCCGGAAGAGATACGCAGTATTTT. This encodes CASSLVASGGAGRDTQYF.

This clone was picked up one time. V gene TRBV6-4 combines with J gene TRBJ2-1; perhaps TRBD1 as D (5 bases). The V gene lost 6 bases and the J gene lost 6 bases, with 12 bases spanning the gap. Germline CDR1 and CDR2: MRHNA and SNTAGT. The CDR3 sequence is 13 residues long. The CDR3 sequence is CASSLGALNEQFF. In nucleotides, the CDR3 is TGTGCCAGCAGCCTAGGGGCCCTCAATGAGCAGTTCTTC.

The chain employs TRBV7-9 and TRBJ2-7; perhaps TRBD2 as D (6 bases). V was pared by 5 bases and J by 6 bases, with 14 bases between. CDR3 length: 13 amino acids. Germline CDR1 is SEHNR and CDR2 is FQNEAQ (reference sequence). DNA for the CDR3: TGTGCCAGCAGCCAAGGAGGGGCTCCCGAGCAGTACGTC. Protein product: CASSQGGAPEQYV.

This clone showed up just once. The chain has TRBV5-5 and TRBJ1-6; D not resolved. CDR3 length: 14 residues. CDR1 is SGHKS, CDR2 YYEKEE, per germline (reference sequence). The V end lost 2 bases, the J end lost 4 bases, and 7 bases lay between the germline ends. This CDR3 is CASSLQSYNSPLHF. For the CDR3, the DNA is TGTGCCAGCAGCTTACAGAGTTATAATTCACCCCTCCACTTT.

CDR3 coding DNA: TGTGCCAGCAGCTGGGGACAGGGGAATGAAAAACTGTTTTTT. Its translation: CASSWGQGNEKLFF. The chain couples TRBV7-2 to TRBJ1-4; 10 bases are a match to TRBD1. Germline lookup yields CDR1 SGHTA and CDR2 FQGNSA. J lost 5 bases, V lost 4 bases, and 1 base had no gene match. The CDR3 has 14 amino acids.

The J gene is TRBJ1-5, the V gene TRBV6-5, with TRBD1 identical over 7 bases. This CDR3 region has 15 residues. Germline loops: CDR1 MNHEY, CDR2 SVGAGI. V was pared by 7 bases and J by 5 bases, with 11 bases of the junction left unmatched. CDR3 in amino acids: CASNLRGRPDQPQHF. CDR3 bases: TGTGCCAGCAACCTGAGGGGGCGACCGGATCAGCCCCAGCATTTT.

This sequence joins TRBV19 and TRBJ2-7, with 9 bases lining up with TRBD1. Per germline, CDR1 LNHDA and CDR2 SQIVND (reference sequence). The J segment lost 5 bases and the V segment lost 6 bases, leaving 5 bases of the junction unmatched. CDR3 size: 13 residues. The CDR3 DNA sequence: TGTGCCAGTAGGAGGACAGGGGACCACGAGCAGTACGTC. As protein: CASRRTGDHEQYV.

V is TRBV6-5 and J is TRBJ1-2, with D hard to call. The V and J ends lost 4 bases and 1 base respectively, with 16 bases between them. Looked up from germline, CDR1 is MNHEY and CDR2 is SVGAGI. The CDR3 totals 16 residues. The CDR3: CASSSSSLRGNYGYTF. The DNA for the CDR3 is TGTGCCAGCAGTTCCTCGAGCCTACGGGGTAACTATGGCTACACCTTC.

DNA of the CDR3: TGTGCCAGTAGTAAACAGGGCATGAGCAATCAGCCCCAGCATTTT. Its protein product is CASSKQGMSNQPQHF. V and J are TRBV19 and TRBJ1-5, with D possibly TRBD1 on 6 matching bases. This CDR3 has 15 residues. The germline V gene has CDR1 LNHDA and CDR2 SQIVND (reference sequence). V was pared by 4 bases and J by 1 base, with 11 bases between.

The CDR3 region has the DNA TGCGCCAGCAGCTTGCCCAGCGGGGGTGGGGAGACCCAGTACTTC. Residues: CASSLPSGGGETQYF. The chain has TRBV5-1 and TRBJ2-5; 8 positions match TRBD2. CDR3 length: 15 residues. The germline V gene has CDR1 SGHRS and CDR2 YFSETQ. V shed 1 base and J 5 bases; nucleotides not matched to a gene: 7.

This chain uses TRBV4-3 with TRBJ2-1, with 9 positions matching TRBD1. In germline, CDR1 is LGHNA, CDR2 YSLEER. V was clipped by 1 base and J by 8 bases; unmatched bases: 3. The CDR3 sequence is 14 residues long. CDR3 amino acids: CASSQVTGGDEQFF. The CDR3 DNA reads TGCGCCAGCAGCCAAGTAACAGGGGGCGATGAGCAGTTCTTC.

The rearrangement uses TRBV5-6 and TRBJ2-3, with D perhaps TRBD2 (5 bases). V was pared by 2 bases and J by 6 bases, with 10 bases between. Germline CDR1 SGHDT, CDR2 YYEEEE. The CDR3 sequence is 13 residues long. The CDR3 region is CASSFTKRDTQYF. CDR3 in DNA: TGTGCCAGCAGCTTTACAAAGCGGGATACGCAGTATTTT.

A few counts support this clone. V usage is TRBV28 and J usage is TRBJ1-1; D ambiguous. The CDR3 is 13 amino acids. The V gene's germline CDR1 is MDHEN and CDR2 SYDVKM. V was cut by 5 bases and J by 5 bases, with 12 bases left in between. The CDR3 spells CASSPTPPTEAFF. Here the CDR3 DNA reads TGTGCCAGCAGTCCGACACCACCAACTGAAGCTTTCTTT. Using reference TRBV28 and TRBJ1-1 for the parts outside the CDR3, the full variable domain is DVKVTQSSRYLVKRTGEKVFLECVQDMDHENMFWYRQDPGLGLRLIYFSYDVKMKEKGDIPEGYSVSREKKERFSLILESASTNQTSMYLCASSPTPPTEAFFGQGTRLTVV.

There are a few counts of this clone. The V gene is TRBV5-4, the J gene TRBJ2-7; no clear D. The CDR3 runs 12 residues. Germline loops: CDR1 SGHNT, CDR2 YYREEE (reference sequence). The V gene lost 1 base and the J gene lost 4 bases, with 6 bases spanning the gap. The chain's CDR3 is CASSLRGYEQYV. CDR3 DNA sequence: TGTGCCAGCAGCTTGAGAGGATACGAGCAGTACGTC.

The chain carries TRBV19 and TRBJ1-6; no firm D call. Trimming removed 6 bases at V and 3 bases at J, with 9 bases between. This CDR3 is built from 14 residues. Germline CDR1 and CDR2: LNHDA and SQIVND (reference sequence). CDR3 protein: CASREGDYNSPLHF. CDR3 coding DNA: TGTGCCAGTAGGGAGGGTGACTATAATTCACCCCTCCACTTT. Combining the CDR3 with reference TRBV19 and TRBJ1-6 gives the whole variable domain DGGITQSPKYLFRKEGQNVTLSCEQNLNHDAMYWYRQDPGQGLRLIYYSQIVNDFQKGDIAEGYSVSREKKESFPLTVTSAQKNPTAFYLCASREGDYNSPLHFGNGTRLTVT.

The CDR3 coding sequence is TGTGCCAGCAGTTCCGTCAGGGTGGATGAGCAGTTCTTC. Translated: CASSSVRVDEQFF. The rearrangement links TRBV6-2 or TRBV6-3 to TRBJ2-1, with a weak D call TRBD1 (5 bases). This CDR3 is 13 amino acids long. V gave up 4 bases and J gave up 8 bases, with 12 bases separating them. Germline CDR1 MNHEY, CDR2 SVGEGT.

The V gene is TRBV2, the J gene TRBJ1-6; no definite D call. Looked up from germline, CDR1 is SNHLY and CDR2 is FYNNEI. This CDR3 is 12 amino acids long. V dropped 7 bases and J dropped 10 bases, with 11 bases sitting between them. The CDR3: CASKYQVSPLHF. The CDR3 DNA follows: TGTGCCAGCAAATACCAGGTATCACCCCTCCACTTT.

V usage is TRBV1 and J usage is TRBJ2-7; TRBD1 is the table's D call, not checked against the DNA. TRBV1 is a documented pseudogene. The CDR3 spans 10 residues. This CDR3 reads CTPARDEQYV. The CDR3 coding sequence is TGCACTCCCGCCAGGGACGAGCAGTACGTC.

This clone was found a few times. The chain uses TRBV11-3 and TRBJ2-1, with 10 positions matching TRBD2. V dropped 1 base and J dropped 6; count of bases not matched to a gene: 3. The CDR3 has 15 amino acids. Germline CDR1 and CDR2: SGHNT and YENEEA. The CDR3 sequence: CASSLGLAGVNEQFF. The CDR3 DNA is TGTGCCAGCAGCTTAGGTCTAGCGGGAGTCAATGAGCAGTTCTTC.

The V call is TRBV11-3, the J call TRBJ2-2, with 10 bases that match TRBD1. The CDR3 runs 14 residues. V was pared by 3 bases and J by 6 bases, with 1 base of the junction left unmatched. Germline lookup yields CDR1 SGHNT and CDR2 YENEEA. Here the CDR3 DNA reads TGTGCCAGCAGCTTCGGGACAGGGGCCGGGGAGCTGTTTTTT. It yields the protein CASSFGTGAGELFF.

The CDR3 reads CATSSPPTGYNEKLFF. Here the CDR3 DNA reads TGTGCCACCAGCAGTCCGCCGACAGGTTATAATGAAAAACTGTTTTTT. The rearrangement uses TRBV15 and TRBJ1-4; D may be TRBD1 (6 bases). With 3 bases removed from V and 4 bases from J, the gap between germline ends came to 15 bases. The CDR3 has 16 residues. Per the germline V gene, CDR1 is LNHNV and CDR2 is YYDKDF (reference sequence).